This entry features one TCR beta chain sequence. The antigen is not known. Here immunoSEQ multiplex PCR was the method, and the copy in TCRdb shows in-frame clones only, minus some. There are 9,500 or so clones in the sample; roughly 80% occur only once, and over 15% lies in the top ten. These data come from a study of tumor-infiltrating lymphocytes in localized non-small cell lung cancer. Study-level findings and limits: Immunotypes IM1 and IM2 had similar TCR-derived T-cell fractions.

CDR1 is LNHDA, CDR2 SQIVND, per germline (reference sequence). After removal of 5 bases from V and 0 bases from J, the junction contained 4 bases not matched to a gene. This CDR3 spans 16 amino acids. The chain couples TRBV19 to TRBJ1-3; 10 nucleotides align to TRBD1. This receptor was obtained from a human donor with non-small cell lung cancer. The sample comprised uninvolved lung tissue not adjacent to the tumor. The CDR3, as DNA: TGTGCCAGTAGTGTCCGGACAGGGGGCTCTGGAAACACCATATATTTT. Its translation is CASSVRTGGSGNTIYF.